This TCR beta chain derives from a study of shared clonotypes between healthy human individuals. Regarding the study as a whole: Sample collection involved blood only; tissue repertoires are likely different. It was the non-shared clonotypes that had lower generation probabilities than clonotypes shared by all four donors.

Naivety among CD8 cells was defined by CD45RO negativity and positive CCR7 selection, thereby excluding terminally differentiated effector memory CD45RA+ cells. As concerns this clone: Its antigen is unidentified.

Sequencing was performed with immunoSEQ multiplex PCR; in TCRdb, only in-frame clones are kept and a portion is missing. The sample has roughly 550,000 clones, around 95% seen once. V trimming: 3 bases; J trimming: 4 bases; junction bases outside the gene matches: 3. The CDR3 loop spans 14 amino acids. Germline values: CDR1 LNHDA, CDR2 SQIVND (reference sequence). This chain joins TRBV19 and TRBJ1-2; 9 bases line up with TRBD1. The clonotype was recovered from a woman aged 25-40 years in good health. Material for sequencing was naive CD8+ T cells sorted from blood. This CDR3 reads CASSMGQGSYGYTF. The CDR3 DNA reads TGTGCCAGTAGTATGGGACAGGGCTCCTATGGCTACACCTTC. The full variable domain, its missing parts supplied by reference TRBV19 and TRBJ1-2, is DGGITQSPKYLFRKEGQNVTLSCEQNLNHDAMYWYRQDPGQGLRLIYYSQIVNDFQKGDIAEGYSVSREKKESFPLTVTSAQKNPTAFYLCASSMGQGSYGYTFGSGTRLTVV.